The clone carrying this TCR beta chain was seen repeatedly, ten times or more. Its cognate antigen is unknown. This entry is derived from a study of T cells in Graves' hyperthyroidism and ophthalmopathy. Study results and limitations: Ophthalmopathy was identified by the model a median around 6.3 months ahead of onset. Most thyroid clonotypes with frequency above 0.001 were detected in blood.

The study left out patients who had uncontrolled infection, other autoimmune disease, pregnancy or lactation. Orbital computed tomography, thyroid ultrasound, serum thyroxine and TRAb, and clinical symptoms together informed the diagnoses. TCR beta CDR3 regions were amplified from RNA. HTBI primers were used for first-round RT-PCR of the TCR CDR3. TCRdb re-called the multiplex PCR reads through MiXCR, storing one row per CDR3 protein. The table lists over 250,000 distinct CDR3 sequences, 15% to 20% of them singletons. CDR3 length equals 13 residues. Trimming cost V 3 bases and J 8 bases, with 10 bases left between them. Germline CDR1 LNHDA, CDR2 SQIVND (reference sequence).

The chain couples TRBV19 to TRBJ1-4; no definite D call. This receptor was taken from a woman aged 55-70 years with Graves' ophthalmopathy. Sequencing was carried out using blood. CDR3 amino acids: CASSMRSGEKLFF. The CDR3 coding sequence is TGTGCCAGTAGTATGCGGTCGGGCGAAAAACTGTTTTTT.